This T cell receptor beta chain was retrieved from a study of T cell responses to AZD1222 COVID-19 vaccine. Study-level points and caveats: Donors, mostly white British, included more females; clonal diversity was possibly underestimated. Reportedly, close to half of spike-specific TCRs are directed against unmutated variant regions. Researchers took repertoire samples only after the peak T cell response had come.

CDR1 and CDR2 (germline): ENHRY, SYGVKD. Trimming shortened V by 8 bases and J by 2 bases, and 11 bases separated the two germline ends. The CDR3 is 13 amino acids. With regard to this clone: The antigen is unknown.

Doses given second, at about 4 or about 12 weeks, were pooled. Sequencing was performed with immunoSEQ multiplex PCR; in TCRdb, only in-frame clones are kept and a portion is missing. The sample consists of approximately 99,000 clones, roughly 92% of them appearing once. The chain joins TRBV10-3 to TRBJ2-3; D might be TRBD1 or TRBD2, each matching 5 bases. The specimen was peripheral blood, collected 28 days after the second AZD1222 dose. The source is an adult who received the AZD1222 COVID-19 vaccine. The CDR3: CAIRDGNTDTQYF. The CDR3 DNA reads TGTGCCATCCGGGACGGAAACACAGATACGCAGTATTTT.